The text below deals with one T cell receptor (beta chain). This entry is derived from a study of blood T cell repertoires in COVID-19. Looking at the study overall: Whether acute or convalescent, the COVID-19 samples came from the United States, Italy and Spain. PBMCs, B-cell-depleted T cells, or T cells provided the cDNA or gDNA that made up the material.

The assay was immunoSEQ multiplex PCR, and TCRdb's table has in-frame clones only and misses some. The data show about 90,000 clones, 75% to 85% seen once. Germline V CDR1 and CDR2: ENHRY, SYGVKD. The CDR3 totals 12 residues. V gave up 3 bases and J gave up 3 bases, with 4 bases separating them. The gene calls are TRBV10-3 and TRBJ2-3; no clear D gene. The TCR sequence derives from a human donor in a cohort sampled during active COVID-19. The sample taken for sequencing was peripheral blood. The CDR3 DNA follows: TGTGCCATCAGTGATCGTACAGATACGCAGTATTTT. Its translation is CAISDRTDTQYF.